This T cell receptor (beta chain) was identified in a study of PD-L1 blockade in urothelial cancer (dated by TCRdb to 2016 to 2017). The study in broad terms: Therapy was started at some point between 2014 and 2016 for all patients, and atezolizumab 1,200 mg was administered intravenously every 3 weeks. About 90% of the roughly 29 patients were identified as males with urothelial cancer of bladder origin, and a prior smoking history was reported by 18 of 29 patients. An ECOG performance status of 0 or 1 was recorded for the patients, and 0 to 3 prior chemotherapy regimens had been received by the patients. Blood samples were analyzed at 3 weeks after treatment start (second dose) and at 6 weeks after treatment start. A median of about 140,000 T cells and 83,000 or so unique TCRs was obtained from blood samples, and a median clonality of around 0.08 was observed. The study, an exploratory multi-omic analysis, examined somatic, immune and clinical correlates of response to PD-L1 blockade with atezolizumab in urothelial cancer. Pretreatment tumor samples, along with matched peripheral blood collected serially before and after atezolizumab treatment, underwent TCR sequencing. Durable clinical benefit was defined as a progression-free survival longer than 6 months, and TCR features were additionally tested against progression-free survival and overall survival. In the same patients who had TCR sequencing, pretreatment tumors also underwent whole exome sequencing and RNA sequencing. Roughly 10 patients reached durable clinical benefit, while around 19 patients did not. Pretreatment blood TCR-seq was available for twenty-nine patients, at least one posttreatment blood collection was obtained for some 24 patients, and tumor TCR-seq was available for some 24 patients. Overall study results and their limits: A pretreatment peripheral blood TCR clonality below the median was linked to improved progression-free and overall survival. At 3 weeks after the start of treatment, tumor-associated TCR clones in peripheral blood had expanded more in patients with durable benefit (n ≈ 24, p = 0.022). Because the sample size was small (n ≈ 27) and many of the analyses were exploratory, the results are meant to be hypothesis-generating.

Synthetic TCR analog templates were spiked into each PCR to estimate absolute template abundance from read counts. The immunoSEQ assay was used to amplify TCRbeta CDR3 regions from genomic DNA with bias-controlled V and J gene primers. Rearranged TCRbeta segments were sequenced at approximately 20X coverage. As for the authors' bioinformatics: Sequencing errors were corrected by clustering and CDR3s were annotated against IMGT to assign V, D and J genes. Only productive TCRbeta rearrangements were used in downstream analyses, excluding out-of-frame or stop-codon sequences. Clonality was calculated as one minus the Shannon entropy normalized by the log of the number of unique productive sequences. Clones differing between time points or between blood and tumor were identified using Fisher's exact test with Benjamini-Hochberg correction, with an adjusted p below 0.01 applied as the threshold. TCRdb stores this immuneACCESS table with in-frame sequences only. Part of the clones is absent; in the studies checked, under half of the shortfall reflects unresolved V genes, and no reason is known for the rest. For V, J and clone size, that table is used; D and trimming come from the DNA. This sample comprises about 120,000 clones, 86% of them detected only once. Roughly 2.6% of the sample belongs to the ten largest clones.

Based on the germline V gene (reference sequence), the CDR1 and CDR2 sequences are LNHDA and SQIVND. From cysteine to phenylalanine, the CDR3 is 12 amino acids long. Of the read, only the CDR3 DNA is kept; its 36 bases are in frame from base 1. V loses 6 bases at its end and J loses 8 bases; junction bases beyond the gene matches: 5. Sample time point, as interpreted from the label and publication: peripheral blood 6 weeks after treatment start. A total of some 30 patients with locally advanced or metastatic urothelial carcinoma, treated at Memorial Sloan Kettering on a trial protocol, made up the cohort. Peripheral blood mononuclear cells were collected pretreatment and during treatment, at between 1 and 8 total time points per patient. The Qiagen DNeasy Blood extraction kit was used to purify genomic DNA from total PBMCs and tumor samples. Collected pretreatment and during treatment, PBMCs were isolated and stored as previously described.

Remarks on this clone: Its antigen has not been determined. Base quality data are lacking; no much larger clone is found one base away.

This TCR was sampled from a man aged 45 to 65 with urothelial cancer. The chain uses TRBV19 and TRBJ1-2, with 8 bases aligning to TRBD1. The sample consisted of PBMCs, taken around atezolizumab (anti-PD-L1) treatment. CDR3 protein: CASRQGDRGYTF. The sequenced DNA: TGTGCCAGTAGACAGGGGGACCGGGGCTACACCTTC.